What follows are 27 T cell receptor beta chains derived from one specimen sequenced in a study of blood T cell repertoires in COVID-19. The method was immunoSEQ multiplex PCR; TCRdb's version includes in-frame clones alone and lacks a portion of them. The sample carries about 59,000 clones, 91% recorded once. The material sequenced was peripheral blood. The receptors originated from a human donor in a cohort sampled during active COVID-19.

The chain couples TRBV29-1 to TRBJ2-7, with 8 positions matching TRBD1. Germline CDR1 SQVTM, CDR2 ANQGSEA. With V trimmed by 4 bases and J by 2 bases, 4 bases remained unmatched. The CDR3 contains 13 residues. The CDR3, as DNA: TGCAGCGTTGTCCGGACAGGGACCTACGAGCAGTACTTC. This gives the protein CSVVRTGTYEQYF.

Concerning this clone itself: One junction end does not reproduce the germline sequence, and a read error may be involved. The gene calls are TRBV2 and TRBJ2-7, with TRBD2 matching 13 bases. Germline loops: CDR1 SNHLY, CDR2 FYNNEI. The CDR3 extends over 15 amino acids. As DNA, the CDR3 is TGTGCCAGCAGAGAAGGGACTAGCGGGACCCACGAGCAGTACTTC. As protein: CASREGTSGTHEQYF.

The chain employs TRBV30 and TRBJ1-6, with 11 bases aligning to TRBD1. Germline lookup yields CDR1 GTSNPN and CDR2 SVGIG (reference sequence). CDR3 length: 15 residues. J lost 7 bases, V lost 0 bases, and 2 bases had no gene match. In DNA form, the CDR3 reads TGTGCCTGGAGTGTAGGGACAGGGGGGAATTCACCCCTCCACTTT. This encodes CAWSVGTGGNSPLHF.

The rearrangement uses TRBV2 and TRBJ2-7, with 7 positions matching TRBD2. J lost 3 bases, V lost 3 bases, and 8 bases had no gene match. Germline V gives CDR1 SNHLY, CDR2 FYNNEI. The CDR3 has 15 amino acids. In DNA, the CDR3 is TGTGCCAGCAGTGAGGGAGGGCCCGAATTCTACGAGCAGTACTTC. This codes for CASSEGGPEFYEQYF.

This chain joins TRBV7-3 and TRBJ2-1, with TRBD2 identical over 11 bases. The J segment lost 8 bases and the V segment lost 4 bases, leaving 7 bases of the junction unmatched. The CDR3 covers 15 residues. Germline assignment: CDR1 SGHTA and CDR2 FQGTGA. CDR3 amino acids: CASSSIAGGQDEQFF. CDR3 sequence (DNA): TGTGCCAGCAGCTCCATAGCGGGGGGGCAGGATGAGCAGTTCTTC.

This chain links TRBV11-1 with TRBJ1-5; no firm D call. Trimming left V 5 bases short and J 7 bases short, with 12 bases between. Germline CDR1 SGHAT, CDR2 FQDESV (reference sequence). The CDR3 length is 13 residues. CDR3 nucleotides: TGTGCCAGCAGCATCGGCTTGGGCCAGCCCCAGCATTTT. Translating it yields CASSIGLGQPQHF.

J is TRBJ2-1 and V is TRBV19; D is ambiguous. This CDR3 region has 11 residues. The V gene lost 6 bases and the J gene lost 12 bases, with 12 bases spanning the gap. Germline CDR1 LNHDA, CDR2 SQIVND (reference sequence). CDR3 region: CASRSRLGQFF. The CDR3 coding sequence is TGTGCCAGTAGAAGCAGACTGGGGCAGTTCTTC.

This sequence joins TRBV5-4 and TRBJ2-3; 7 bases match TRBD1. There are 15 residues in the CDR3. V lost 4 bases to trimming and J lost 0 bases; unmatched junction nucleotides: 5. Looked up from germline, CDR1 is SGHNT and CDR2 is YYREEE (reference sequence). DNA for the CDR3: TGTGCCAGCAGCAAACCGGGACAGAGCACAGATACGCAGTATTTT. Amino acids: CASSKPGQSTDTQYF.

The V and J genes are TRBV19 and TRBJ1-4; D gene ambiguous. The CDR3 sequence is 14 residues long. Germline V gene sequence: CDR1 LNHDA, CDR2 SQIVND (reference sequence). Trimming left V 5 bases short and J 0 bases short, with 7 bases between. Written as DNA, the CDR3 is TGTGCCAGTAGTTTCCGTGCAACTAATGAAAAACTGTTTTTT. Translated: CASSFRATNEKLFF.

The chain uses TRBV6-5 and TRBJ1-6; TRBD1 agrees at 8 bases. Trimming removed 0 bases from V and 14 bases from J; junction bases left unmatched: 12. This CDR3 spans 16 amino acids. Germline CDR1 reads MNHEY; CDR2 reads SVGAGI. The CDR3 DNA follows: TGTGCCAGCAGTTACTCGAATCGCAGGGGGCGCTTGTCCCTCCACTTT. It translates to CASSYSNRRGRLSLHF.

This clone was seen only once. The DNA for the CDR3 is TGTGCCAGCAGTGAAGCATTTATGAGGGGGGAGACCCAGTACTTC. Amino acids: CASSEAFMRGETQYF. This chain uses TRBV6-1 with TRBJ2-5; D perhaps matches TRBD1 (6 bases). The V end was cut by 0 bases, the J end by 5 bases, with 13 bases between. The CDR3 spans 15 residues. Germline values: CDR1 MNHNS, CDR2 SASEGT.

The gene calls are TRBV15 and TRBJ1-1; a weak D match, TRBD1 (5 bases). From germline, CDR1 is LNHNV and CDR2 YYDKDF (reference sequence). Deletions cut 1 base from V and 1 base from J, with 7 bases between. This CDR3 has 14 amino acids. Here the CDR3 reads CATSRGGGNTEAFF. CDR3 DNA sequence: TGTGCCACCAGCAGAGGGGGGGGGAACACTGAAGCTTTCTTT.

This chain connects TRBV5-6 to TRBJ2-2, with 7 positions matching TRBD1. Trimming cost V 1 base and J 8 bases; bases outside gene matches: 8. The V gene's germline CDR1 is SGHDT and CDR2 YYEEEE. This CDR3 is 15 amino acids long. CDR3 in DNA: TGTGCCAGCAGCTTGATGGGACAGTTCTTGGGGGAGCTGTTTTTT. Amino acids: CASSLMGQFLGELFF.

The CDR3 DNA is TGCGCCAGCAGGGGTGAGGGGGATCAGCCCCAGCATTTT. Amino acids: CASRGEGDQPQHF. The rearrangement links TRBV5-1 to TRBJ1-5, with D possibly being TRBD1 (6 bases). The V gene's germline CDR1 is SGHRS and CDR2 YFSETQ. Trimming removed 5 bases at V and 5 bases at J, with 11 bases between. The CDR3 spans 13 residues.

The chain employs TRBV9 and TRBJ1-6; TRBD1 is a possible D gene (6 bases). Germline loops: CDR1 SGDLS, CDR2 YYNGEE. Trimming took 0 bases from V and 2 from J, leaving 12 bases between them. The CDR3 covers 17 residues. The CDR3 region has the DNA TGTGCCAGCAGCGTAGGAGGGGGGGGCCCCTATAATTCACCCCTCCACTTT. Its protein product is CASSVGGGGPYNSPLHF.

The chain couples TRBV19 to TRBJ2-2; TRBD2 matches at 16 bases. Trimming cost V 6 bases and J 0 bases; bases outside gene matches: 13. Germline lookup yields CDR1 LNHDA and CDR2 SQIVND (reference sequence). This CDR3 comprises 21 residues. DNA for the CDR3: TGTGCCAGTAGACCTCCTCCGGGACTAGCGGGAGGGCCTTCGAACACCGGGGAGCTGTTTTTT. This sequence encodes CASRPPPGLAGGPSNTGELFF.

The rearrangement links TRBV28 to TRBJ2-5; 7 positions agree with TRBD1. The CDR3 has 15 amino acids. The ends lost 5 bases at V and 2 bases at J; junction bases unmatched: 8. Germline values: CDR1 MDHEN, CDR2 SYDVKM. CDR3 bases: TGTGCCAGCAGTCCATGGACAGGAGAACAAGAGACCCAGTACTTC. Protein product: CASSPWTGEQETQYF.

The V and J genes are TRBV6-5 and TRBJ2-7, with 11 positions matching TRBD2. The V and J ends lost 7 bases and 7 bases, in that order; junction bases with no gene match: 12. CDR1 and CDR2 from the germline V gene are MNHEY and SVGAGI. The CDR3 sequence is 15 residues long. The CDR3 DNA sequence: TGTGCCAGCATCAGCCTAGCGGGGGGCCTAGAGGAGCAGTACTTC. It is translated as CASISLAGGLEEQYF.

The gene calls are TRBV28 and TRBJ1-2; no firm D call. Germline-derived CDR1 and CDR2 are MDHEN and SYDVKM. CDR3 length: 14 residues. The ends were cut back, 1 base at V and 0 bases at J, with 6 bases in the middle. In DNA, the CDR3 is TGTGCCAGCAGTTTATACGGAGCTAACTATGGCTACACCTTC. Amino acids: CASSLYGANYGYTF.

V is TRBV7-2 and J is TRBJ2-2; 7 bases line up with TRBD1. J was trimmed by 5 bases and V by 5 bases; bases with no gene match: 17. The CDR3 has 18 residues. Germline V gives CDR1 SGHTA, CDR2 FQGNSA. CDR3 coding DNA: TGTGCCAGCAGCCAAATTAAGACAGGGTTTGGTGGGACCGGGGAGCTGTTTTTT. Translating it yields CASSQIKTGFGGTGELFF.

This clone has only one observation. The chain couples TRBV2 to TRBJ2-1; 11 bases align to TRBD2. V shed 5 bases, J shed 6 bases, and the junction held 6 bases outside the gene matches. The germline V gene encodes CDR1 SNHLY and CDR2 FYNNEI. There are 15 residues in the CDR3. CDR3 sequence (DNA): TGTGCCAGCAGTCTAGCGGGAGGAACTGGCAATGAGCAGTTCTTC. Its translation is CASSLAGGTGNEQFF. The full variable domain, in which reference TRBV2 and TRBJ2-1 provide the parts outside the CDR3, is EPEVTQTPSHQVTQMGQEVILRCVPISNHLYFYWYRQILGQKVEFLVSFYNNEISEKSEIFDDQFSVERPDGSNFTLKIRSTKLEDSAMYFCASSLAGGTGNEQFFGPGTRLTVL.

V gene TRBV27 combines with J gene TRBJ2-5; D possibly corresponds to TRBD2 (5 bases). Germline CDR1 MNHEY, CDR2 SMNVEV (reference sequence). V was pared by 5 bases and J by 0 bases, with 7 bases between. This CDR3 is built from 13 residues. CDR3 nucleotides: TGTGCCAGCAGTCAGGACTACCAAGAGACCCAGTACTTC. This codes for CASSQDYQETQYF.

This chain joins TRBV20-1 and TRBJ1-1; TRBD1 might be the D (5 bases). Trimming pared 0 bases from V and 8 bases from J, leaving 7 bases between. Germline V CDR1 and CDR2: DFQATT, SNEGSKA (reference sequence). The CDR3 is made up of 11 amino acids. This chain's CDR3 is CSARERGEAFF. CDR3 nucleotides: TGCAGTGCTAGAGAACGGGGGGAAGCTTTCTTT.

This chain joins TRBV5-1 and TRBJ2-1, with no clear D. From germline, CDR1 is SGHRS and CDR2 YFSETQ. The CDR3 spans 12 residues. The V end lost 1 base, the J end lost 10 bases, and 9 bases lay between the germline ends. The CDR3 loop reads CASSLTAVEQFF. In DNA form, the CDR3 reads TGCGCCAGCAGCTTGACTGCGGTCGAGCAGTTCTTC.

This clone showed up just once. The chain recombines TRBV7-9 with TRBJ1-2, with a weak D call TRBD1 (6 bases). This CDR3 is 15 amino acids long. Deletions cut 2 bases from V and 7 bases from J, with 17 bases between. Germline CDR1 reads SEHNR; CDR2 reads FQNEAQ (reference sequence). The CDR3 coding sequence is TGTGCCAGCAGCTTACAGGGGCCCCTTAGGGGTGGCTACACCTTC. The encoded protein is CASSLQGPLRGGYTF.

V usage is TRBV5-5 and J usage is TRBJ2-5; the match to TRBD1 covers 12 bases. This CDR3 comprises 16 residues. The germline V gene encodes CDR1 SGHKS and CDR2 YYEKEE (reference sequence). V dropped 2 bases and J dropped 5; count of bases not matched to a gene: 7. CDR3 coding DNA: TGTGCCAGCAGCTTTGGGACAGGGGGCGCGGTTGAGACCCAGTACTTC. Translating it yields CASSFGTGGAVETQYF.

The CDR3 loop reads CASSLSSGYYNEQFF. CDR3 nucleotides: TGTGCCAGCAGTCTCTCGAGCGGGTATTACAATGAGCAGTTCTTC. The V and J genes are TRBV27 and TRBJ2-1; weak D call: TRBD2 (6 bases). V lost 5 bases and J 4 bases, leaving 15 bases between the germline ends. CDR1 is MNHEY and CDR2 is SMNVEV in the germline V gene (reference sequence). The CDR3 consists of 15 residues.